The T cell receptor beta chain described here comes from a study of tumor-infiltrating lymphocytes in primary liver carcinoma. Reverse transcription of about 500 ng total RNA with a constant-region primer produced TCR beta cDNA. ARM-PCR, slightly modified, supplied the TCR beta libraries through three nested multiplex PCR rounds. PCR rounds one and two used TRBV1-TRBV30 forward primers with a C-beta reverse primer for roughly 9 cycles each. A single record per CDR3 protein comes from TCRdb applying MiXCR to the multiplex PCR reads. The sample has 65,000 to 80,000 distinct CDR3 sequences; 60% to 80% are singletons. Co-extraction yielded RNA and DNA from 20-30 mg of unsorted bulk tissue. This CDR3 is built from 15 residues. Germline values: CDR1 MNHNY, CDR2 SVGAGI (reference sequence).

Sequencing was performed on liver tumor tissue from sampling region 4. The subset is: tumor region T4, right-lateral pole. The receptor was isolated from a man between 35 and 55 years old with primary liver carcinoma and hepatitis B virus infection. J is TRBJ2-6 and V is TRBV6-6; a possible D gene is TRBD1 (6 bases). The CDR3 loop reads CVSSPTGSGANVLTF. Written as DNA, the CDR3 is TGTGTCAGTAGTCCTACAGGGTCCGGGGCCAACGTCCTGACTTTC.